This TCR beta chain was recorded in a study of blood T cell repertoires in COVID-19. In its sample, this clone was seen a few times. V lost 4 bases and J lost 7, with 13 bases in between. The germline V gene encodes CDR1 WNHNN and CDR2 SYGVQD (reference sequence). This CDR3 is 14 amino acids long. Produced via immunoSEQ multiplex PCR; TCRdb's table is partial and in-frame only. Found here are a few hundred thousand clones, about 90% of them singletons; the top ten hold over 0.8%. The sample consisted of PBMCs or T cells enriched from blood (not recorded which). V gene TRBV10-1 combines with J gene TRBJ1-4; D uncertain. The clonotype comes from a woman aged 30 to 39 who had recovered from COVID-19. In DNA form, the CDR3 reads TGCGCCAGCAGTGGGGGAGCGAGTAGTGAAAAACTGTTTTTT. Translated, it gives CASSGGASSEKLFF.